The 16 T cell receptor beta chains below come from one sample, sequenced in a study of T cell responses to AZD1222 COVID-19 vaccine. The table came from immunoSEQ multiplex PCR; TCRdb's copy has only in-frame clones and leaves some out. The repertoire holds roughly 140,000 clones, with approximately 88% as singletons. The sequencing here drew on peripheral blood, taken on day 0 of AZD1222 vaccination. The origin of the receptors is an adult in good health.

The J gene is TRBJ2-1, the V gene TRBV13, with 11 positions matching TRBD1. The length of the CDR3 is 16 residues. The J segment lost 3 bases and the V segment lost 5 bases, leaving 6 bases of the junction unmatched. CDR1 and CDR2 (germline): PRHDT, FYEKMQ (reference sequence). Here the CDR3 DNA reads TGTGCCAGCAGCCCCGGACAGGGGGCCTTCTACAATGAGCAGTTCTTC. It translates to CASSPGQGAFYNEQFF.

This chain connects TRBV6-1 to TRBJ1-1; D is possibly TRBD1 (5 bases). CDR3 length: 13 residues. V was shortened by 1 base and J by 7 bases, with 10 bases between the two germline ends. Germline CDR1 MNHNS, CDR2 SASEGT. CDR3: CASSEGQQGEAFF. The DNA for the CDR3 is TGTGCCAGCAGTGAAGGCCAGCAGGGTGAAGCTTTCTTT.

CDR3 loop: CASSLGQGGTNEKLFF. DNA for the CDR3: TGTGCCAGCAGCTTAGGACAGGGTGGGACCAATGAAAAACTGTTTTTT. The chain links TRBV11-3 to TRBJ1-4, with 7 bases matching TRBD1. CDR1 is SGHNT and CDR2 is YENEEA in the germline V gene. V dropped 1 base and J dropped 5; count of bases not matched to a gene: 7. The CDR3 contains 16 residues.

The chain recombines TRBV30 with TRBJ1-1; no definite D call. The CDR3 runs to 13 residues. Trimming cost V 6 bases and J 5 bases, with 16 bases left between them. Germline CDR1 GTSNPN, CDR2 SVGIG (reference sequence). The CDR3 reads CACAGRGGTEAFF. DNA for the CDR3: TGTGCCTGCGCCGGACGGGGAGGGACTGAAGCTTTCTTT.

The chain has TRBV5-1 and TRBJ1-5, with unresolved D. The V gene lost 0 bases and the J gene lost 3 bases, with 13 bases spanning the gap. Per germline, CDR1 SGHRS and CDR2 YFSETQ. The CDR3 is made up of 16 amino acids. DNA of the CDR3: TGCGCCAGCAGCTTGGGATCAGGAGGGAACAATCAGCCCCAGCATTTT. Translated: CASSLGSGGNNQPQHF.

The V gene is TRBV7-9, the J gene TRBJ2-3, with D possibly TRBD2 on 6 matching bases. The CDR3 sequence is 16 residues long. V lost 1 base and J lost 1, with 12 bases in between. CDR1 is SEHNR and CDR2 is FQNEAQ in the germline V gene (reference sequence). The CDR3 DNA follows: TGTGCCAGCAGCTTAGGCGGCGGGGCCCGCACAGATACGCAGTATTTT. As protein: CASSLGGGARTDTQYF.

The chain recombines TRBV7-9 with TRBJ2-7, with 8 bases identical to TRBD2. The germline V gene has CDR1 SEHNR and CDR2 FQNEAQ (reference sequence). J gave up 6 bases and V 1 base, and 5 bases lay outside the gene matches. The CDR3 is 14 amino acids. CDR3 nucleotide sequence: TGTGCCAGCAGCTTAGTCGGACTAGCTGGCGAGCAGTACTTC. Amino acid sequence: CASSLVGLAGEQYF.

The chain recombines TRBV19 with TRBJ2-2; no reliable D call. Trimming removed 5 bases at V and 4 bases at J, with 8 bases between. Germline assignment: CDR1 LNHDA and CDR2 SQIVND (reference sequence). The CDR3 runs to 13 residues. The CDR3: CASSLRLTGELFF. The DNA of the CDR3 is TGTGCCAGTAGTCTTAGACTCACCGGGGAGCTGTTTTTT.

V is TRBV3-1 (or the pseudogene TRBV3-2) and J is TRBJ1-5, with D maybe TRBD1 (5 bases). Germline lookup yields CDR1 LGHDT and CDR2 YNNKEL (reference sequence). The CDR3 has 16 residues. V was shortened by 1 base and J by 2 bases, with 12 bases between the two germline ends. The CDR3 protein is CASSQGGGVGNQPQHF. The CDR3 DNA sequence: TGTGCCAGCAGCCAAGGTGGGGGGGTGGGCAATCAGCCCCAGCATTTT.

The chain is built from TRBV6-5 and TRBJ1-6, with D uncertain. V lost 7 bases and J lost 7, with 11 bases in between. Germline V gene sequence: CDR1 MNHEY, CDR2 SVGAGI. This CDR3 has 13 residues. CDR3 loop: CASTEDRNSPLHF. The CDR3 DNA reads TGTGCCAGCACGGAGGACCGCAATTCACCCCTCCACTTT.

This clone was seen once. The chain recombines TRBV30 with TRBJ2-2; maybe TRBD2 (6 bases). CDR3 length equals 11 residues. The V end was cut by 3 bases, the J end by 7 bases, with 6 bases between. Per germline, CDR1 GTSNPN and CDR2 SVGIG (reference sequence). In nucleotides, the CDR3 is TGTGCCTGGAGGACTAGCGGGGAGCTGTTTTTT. This gives the protein CAWRTSGELFF. Drawing the rest from reference TRBV30 and TRBJ2-2, the complete variable domain is SQTIHQWPATLVQPVGSPLSLECTVEGTSNPNLYWYRQAAGRGLQLLFYSVGIGQISSEVPQNLSASRPQDRQFILSSKKLLLSDSGFYLCAWRTSGELFFGEGSRLTVL.

About this clone itself: This specimen includes other DNA sequences encoding the same CDR3. The chain recombines TRBV6-5 with TRBJ1-1; D not certain. The V gene's germline CDR1 is MNHEY and CDR2 SVGAGI. Between the trimmed V and J ends, which lost 0 bases and 1 base, there was a span of 6 bases. The length of the CDR3 is 14 residues. DNA for the CDR3: TGTGCCAGCAGTTACTCGGCAGGGAACACTGAAGCTTTCTTT. It yields the protein CASSYSAGNTEAFF.

The V and J genes are TRBV5-1 and TRBJ1-3, with TRBD1 matching over 9 bases. V trimming: 4 bases; J trimming: 2 bases; junction bases outside the gene matches: 7. In germline, CDR1 is SGHRS, CDR2 YFSETQ. CDR3 length: 16 amino acids. The CDR3 DNA sequence: TGCGCCAGCAGCCCCGGGACAGGGACGACTGGAAACACCATATATTTT. It encodes CASSPGTGTTGNTIYF.

This chain links TRBV11-2 with TRBJ2-1, with 15 bases matching TRBD2. This CDR3 has 17 amino acids. With 4 bases clipped from V and 7 bases from J, the junction kept 8 bases outside the gene matches. Germline CDR1 reads SGHAT; CDR2 reads FQNNGV. The CDR3 loop is CASSSGLAGGLENEQFF. CDR3 DNA sequence: TGTGCCAGCAGCTCCGGACTAGCGGGAGGGCTCGAAAATGAGCAGTTCTTC.

The rearrangement joins TRBV19 to TRBJ1-2, with D maybe TRBD1 (5 bases). Germline-derived CDR1 and CDR2 are LNHDA and SQIVND (reference sequence). This CDR3 region has 15 residues. V lost 8 bases and J 1 base, leaving 17 bases between the germline ends. DNA for the CDR3: TGTGCCAGTCACATTCGTCACGACAGTAACTATGGCTACACCTTC. The encoded protein is CASHIRHDSNYGYTF. Drawing the rest from reference TRBV19 and TRBJ1-2, the complete variable domain is DGGITQSPKYLFRKEGQNVTLSCEQNLNHDAMYWYRQDPGQGLRLIYYSQIVNDFQKGDIAEGYSVSREKKESFPLTVTSAQKNPTAFYLCASHIRHDSNYGYTFGSGTRLTVV.

The chain recombines TRBV5-1 with TRBJ1-2; the match to TRBD1 covers 7 bases. This CDR3 has 15 residues. Germline V gene data show CDR1 as SGHRS and CDR2 as YFSETQ. After removal of 0 bases from V and 5 bases from J, the junction contained 7 bases not matched to a gene. The CDR3 loop is CASSLADGTVYGYTF. The CDR3 DNA is TGCGCCAGCAGCTTGGCCGACGGGACAGTATATGGCTACACCTTC. Full variable domain (rest looked up from reference TRBV5-1 and TRBJ1-2): KAGVTQTPRYLIKTRGQQVTLSCSPISGHRSVSWYQQTPGQGLQFLFEYFSETQRNKGNFPGRFSGRQFSNSRSEMNVSTLELGDSALYLCASSLADGTVYGYTFGSGTRLTVV.